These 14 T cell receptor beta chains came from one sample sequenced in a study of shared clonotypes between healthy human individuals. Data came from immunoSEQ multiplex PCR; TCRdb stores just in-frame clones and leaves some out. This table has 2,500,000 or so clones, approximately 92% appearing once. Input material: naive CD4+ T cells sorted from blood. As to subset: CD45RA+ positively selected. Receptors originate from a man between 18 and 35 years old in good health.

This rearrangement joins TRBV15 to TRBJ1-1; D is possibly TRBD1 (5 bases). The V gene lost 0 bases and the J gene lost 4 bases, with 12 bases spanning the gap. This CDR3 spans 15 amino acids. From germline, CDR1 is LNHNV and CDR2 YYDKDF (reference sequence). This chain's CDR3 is CATSREAGWSTEAFF. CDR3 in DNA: TGTGCCACCAGCAGAGAAGCAGGGTGGTCCACTGAAGCTTTCTTT.

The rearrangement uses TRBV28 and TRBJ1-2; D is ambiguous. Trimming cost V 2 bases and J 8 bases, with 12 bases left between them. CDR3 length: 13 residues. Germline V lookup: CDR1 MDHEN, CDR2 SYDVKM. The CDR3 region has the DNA TGTGCCAGCAGTTTAATAGGGTTGGGAGGCTACACCTTC. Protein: CASSLIGLGGYTF.

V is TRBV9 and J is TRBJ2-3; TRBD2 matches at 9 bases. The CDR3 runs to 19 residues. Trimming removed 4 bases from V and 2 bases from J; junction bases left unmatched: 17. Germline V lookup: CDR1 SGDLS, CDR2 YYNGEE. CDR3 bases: TGTGCCAGCAGCTCGCCCTGGGCTAGCGGGATGATTAACACAGATACGCAGTATTTT. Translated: CASSSPWASGMINTDTQYF.

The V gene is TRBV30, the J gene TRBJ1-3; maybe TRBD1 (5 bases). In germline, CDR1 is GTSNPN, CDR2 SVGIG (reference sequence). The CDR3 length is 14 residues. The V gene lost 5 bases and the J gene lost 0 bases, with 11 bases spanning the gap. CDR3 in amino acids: CAWQQGLSGNTIYF. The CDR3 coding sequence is TGTGCCTGGCAGCAGGGCCTCTCTGGAAACACCATATATTTT.

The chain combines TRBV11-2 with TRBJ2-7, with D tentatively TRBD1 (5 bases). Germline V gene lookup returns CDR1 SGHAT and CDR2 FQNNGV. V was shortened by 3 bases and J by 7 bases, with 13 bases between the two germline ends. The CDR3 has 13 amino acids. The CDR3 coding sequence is TGTGCCAGCAGCTTCCGGACATCCGTAGAGCAGTACTTC. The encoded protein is CASSFRTSVEQYF.

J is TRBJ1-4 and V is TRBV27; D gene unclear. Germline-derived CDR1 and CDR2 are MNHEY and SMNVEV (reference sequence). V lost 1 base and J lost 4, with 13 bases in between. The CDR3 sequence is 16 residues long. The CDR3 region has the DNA TGTGCCAGCAGTTTATTTTCACCGAGTTTTAATGAAAAACTGTTTTTT. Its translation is CASSLFSPSFNEKLFF.

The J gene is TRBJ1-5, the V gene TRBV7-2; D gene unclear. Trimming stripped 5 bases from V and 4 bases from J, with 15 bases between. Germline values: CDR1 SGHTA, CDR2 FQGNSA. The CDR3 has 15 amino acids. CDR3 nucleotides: TGTGCCAGCAGCCCGAGCCGGGCATTAAATCAGCCCCAGCATTTT. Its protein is CASSPSRALNQPQHF.

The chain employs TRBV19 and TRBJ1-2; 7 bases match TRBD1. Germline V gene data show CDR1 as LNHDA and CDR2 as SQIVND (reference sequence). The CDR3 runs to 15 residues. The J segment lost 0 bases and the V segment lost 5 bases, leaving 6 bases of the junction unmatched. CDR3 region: CASSPTDRTNYGYTF. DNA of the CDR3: TGTGCCAGTAGTCCCACGGACAGGACTAACTATGGCTACACCTTC.

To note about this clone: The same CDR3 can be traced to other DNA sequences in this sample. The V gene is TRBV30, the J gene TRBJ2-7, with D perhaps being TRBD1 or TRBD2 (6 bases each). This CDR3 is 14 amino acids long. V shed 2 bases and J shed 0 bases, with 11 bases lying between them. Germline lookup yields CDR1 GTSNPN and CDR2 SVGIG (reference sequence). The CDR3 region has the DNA TGTGCCTGGAGTCGAGGGGGGACCTCCTACGAGCAGTACTTC. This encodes CAWSRGGTSYEQYF.

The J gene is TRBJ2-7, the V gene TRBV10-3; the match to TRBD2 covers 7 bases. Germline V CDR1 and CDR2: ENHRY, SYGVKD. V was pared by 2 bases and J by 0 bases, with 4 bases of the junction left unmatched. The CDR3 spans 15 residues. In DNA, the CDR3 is TGTGCCATCAGTGAGGCCCCTAGCGGCTCCTACGAGCAGTACTTC. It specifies CAISEAPSGSYEQYF.

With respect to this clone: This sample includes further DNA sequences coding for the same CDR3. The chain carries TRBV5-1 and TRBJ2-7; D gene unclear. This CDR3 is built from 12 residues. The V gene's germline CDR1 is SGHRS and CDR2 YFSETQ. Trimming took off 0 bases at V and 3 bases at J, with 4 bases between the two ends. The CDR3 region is CASSLGVYEQYF. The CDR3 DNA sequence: TGCGCCAGCAGCTTGGGCGTCTACGAGCAGTACTTC.

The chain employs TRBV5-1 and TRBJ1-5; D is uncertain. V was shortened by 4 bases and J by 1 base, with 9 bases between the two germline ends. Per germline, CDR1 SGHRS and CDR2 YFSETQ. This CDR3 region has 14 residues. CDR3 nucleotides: TGCGCCAGCAGCGCGTTAGACAGCAATCAGCCCCAGCATTTT. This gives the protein CASSALDSNQPQHF.

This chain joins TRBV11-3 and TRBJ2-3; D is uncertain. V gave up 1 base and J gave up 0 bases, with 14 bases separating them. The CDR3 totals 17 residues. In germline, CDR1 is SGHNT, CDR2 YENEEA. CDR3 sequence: CASSLGLEKTSTDTQYF. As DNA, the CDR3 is TGTGCCAGCAGCTTAGGGCTCGAAAAAACTAGCACAGATACGCAGTATTTT. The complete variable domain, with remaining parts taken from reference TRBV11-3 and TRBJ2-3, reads EAGVVQSPRYKIIEKKQPVAFWCNPISGHNTLYWYLQNLGQGPELLIRYENEEAVDDSQLPKDRFSAERLKGVDSTLKIQPAELGDSAVYLCASSLGLEKTSTDTQYFGPGTRLTVL.

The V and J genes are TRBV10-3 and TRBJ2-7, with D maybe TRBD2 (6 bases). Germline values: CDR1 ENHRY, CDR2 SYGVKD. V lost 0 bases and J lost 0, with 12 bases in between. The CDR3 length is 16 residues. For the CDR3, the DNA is TGTGCCATCAGTGAGTCTGGAGGGACCCTCTCCTACGAGCAGTACTTC. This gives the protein CAISESGGTLSYEQYF.